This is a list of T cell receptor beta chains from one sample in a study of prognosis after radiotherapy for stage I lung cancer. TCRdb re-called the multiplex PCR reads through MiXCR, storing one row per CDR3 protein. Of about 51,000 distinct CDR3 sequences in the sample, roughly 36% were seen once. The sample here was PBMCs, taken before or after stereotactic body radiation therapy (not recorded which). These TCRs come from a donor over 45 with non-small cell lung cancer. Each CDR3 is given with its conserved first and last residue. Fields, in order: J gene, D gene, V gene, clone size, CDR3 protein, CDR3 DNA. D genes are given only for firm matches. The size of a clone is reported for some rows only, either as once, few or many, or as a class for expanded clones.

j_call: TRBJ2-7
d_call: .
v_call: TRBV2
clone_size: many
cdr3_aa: CASSLSSVYEQYF
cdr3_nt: TGTGCCAGCAGTCTCTCATCCGTTTACGAGCAGTACTTC

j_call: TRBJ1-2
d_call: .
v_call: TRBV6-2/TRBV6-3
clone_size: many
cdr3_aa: CASSYLWSPTGYTF
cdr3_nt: TGTGCCAGCAGTTACCTTTGGAGCCCAACGGGCTACACCTTC

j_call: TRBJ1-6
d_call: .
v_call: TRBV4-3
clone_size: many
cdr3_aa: CASSQARDNSPLHF
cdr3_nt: TGCGCCAGCAGCCAAGCCCGGGACAATTCACCCCTCCACTTT

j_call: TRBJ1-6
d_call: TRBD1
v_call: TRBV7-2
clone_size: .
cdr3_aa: CANSLGLQGTSPLHF
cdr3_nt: TGTGCCAACAGCTTAGGTCTACAGGGGACATCACCCCTCCACTTT

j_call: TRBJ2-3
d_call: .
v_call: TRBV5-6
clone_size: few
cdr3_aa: CASSLEGSGGDTQYF
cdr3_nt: TGTGCCAGCAGCTTGGAGGGCTCAGGTGGGGATACGCAGTATTTT

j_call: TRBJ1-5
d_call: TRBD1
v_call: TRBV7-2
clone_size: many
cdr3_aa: CASSLQGSVQPQHF
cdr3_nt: TGTGCCAGCAGCCTACAGGGGAGCGTTCAGCCCCAGCATTTT

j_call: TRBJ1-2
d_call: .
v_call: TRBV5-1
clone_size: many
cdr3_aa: CASSLTGNLDYGYTF
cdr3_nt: TGCGCCAGCAGTCTTACAGGGAATTTGGACTATGGCTACACCTTC

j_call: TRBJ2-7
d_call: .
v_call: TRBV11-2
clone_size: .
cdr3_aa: CASSTQCELKQYF
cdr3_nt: TGTGCCAGCAGCACGCAATGTGAGTTGAAGCAGTACTTC

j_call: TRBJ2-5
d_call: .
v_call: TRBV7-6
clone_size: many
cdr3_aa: CASSLAPTETQYF
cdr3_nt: TGTGCCAGCAGCTTAGCACCCACGGAGACCCAGTACTTC

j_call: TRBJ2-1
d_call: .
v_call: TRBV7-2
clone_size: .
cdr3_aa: CASSLRRLDEQFF
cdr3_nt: TGTGCCAGCAGCTTAAGGAGGCTTGATGAGCAGTTCTTC

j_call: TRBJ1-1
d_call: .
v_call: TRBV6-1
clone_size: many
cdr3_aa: CASTGGEGWNTEAFF
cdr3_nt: TGTGCCAGCACCGGTGGGGAAGGGTGGAACACTGAAGCTTTCTTT

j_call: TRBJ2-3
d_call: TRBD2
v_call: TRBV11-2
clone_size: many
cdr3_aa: CASSLHSGRADTQYF
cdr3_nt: TGTGCCAGCAGCCTCCATAGCGGGAGGGCAGATACGCAGTATTTT

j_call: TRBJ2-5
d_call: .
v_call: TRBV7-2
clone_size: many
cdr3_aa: CASSSNPAVRETQYF
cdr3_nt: TGTGCCAGCAGCTCAAACCCCGCAGTGCGGGAGACCCAGTACTTC

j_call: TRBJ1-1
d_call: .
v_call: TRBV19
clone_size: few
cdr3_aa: CASKRYGPDLNTEAFF
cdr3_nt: TGTGCCAGCAAGAGGTACGGACCAGACCTAAACACTGAAGCTTTCTTT

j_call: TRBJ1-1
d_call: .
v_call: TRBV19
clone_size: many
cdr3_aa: CASKNTVPFF
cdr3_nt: TGTGCCAGTAAGAATACAGTACCTTTCTTT

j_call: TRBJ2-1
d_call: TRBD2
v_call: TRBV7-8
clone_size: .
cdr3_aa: CASSTPGLALDEQFF
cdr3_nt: TGTGCCAGCAGCACACCGGGACTAGCTTTGGATGAGCAGTTCTTC

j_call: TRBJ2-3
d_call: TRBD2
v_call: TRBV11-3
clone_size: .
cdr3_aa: CASSLVTSGSGGTDTQYF
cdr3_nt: TGTGCCAGCAGCTTAGTGACTAGCGGGAGCGGTGGCACAGATACGCAGTATTTT

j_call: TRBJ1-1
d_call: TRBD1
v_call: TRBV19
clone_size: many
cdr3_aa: CASSIDRVNTEAFF
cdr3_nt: TGTGCCAGTAGTATCGACAGGGTGAACACTGAAGCTTTCTTT

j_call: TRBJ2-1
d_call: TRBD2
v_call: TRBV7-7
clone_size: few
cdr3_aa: CASSQDGGAYNEQFF
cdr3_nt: TGTGCTAGCAGCCAAGACGGGGGGGCCTACAATGAGCAGTTCTTC

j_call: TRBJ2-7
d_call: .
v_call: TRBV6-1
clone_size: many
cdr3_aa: CASSRLGGTLYEQYF
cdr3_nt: TGTGCCAGCAGCCGGTTGGGCGGGACCCTCTACGAGCAGTACTTC

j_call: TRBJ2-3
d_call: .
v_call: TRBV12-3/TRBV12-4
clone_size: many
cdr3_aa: CASSAVGTQYF
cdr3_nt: TGTGCCAGCAGTGCAGTGGGTACGCAGTATTTT

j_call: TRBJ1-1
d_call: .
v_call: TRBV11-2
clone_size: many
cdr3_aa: CASSLALGGLNVITEAFF
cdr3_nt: TGTGCCAGCAGCTTAGCCCTGGGGGGGCTGAATGTGATAACGGAAGCTTTCTTT

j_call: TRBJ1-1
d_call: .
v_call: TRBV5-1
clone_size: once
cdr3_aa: CASSSGFEAFF
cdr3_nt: TGCGCCAGCAGTTCAGGGTTTGAAGCTTTCTTT

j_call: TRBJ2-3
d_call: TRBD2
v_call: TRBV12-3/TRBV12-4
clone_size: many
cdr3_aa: CASSPRRGRGANTQYF
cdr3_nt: TGTGCCAGCAGCCCTCGCCGCGGGAGGGGGGCAAATACGCAGTATTTT

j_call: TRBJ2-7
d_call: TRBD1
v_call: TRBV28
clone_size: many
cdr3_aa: CASSFTLQGLTYEQYF
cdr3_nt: TGTGCCAGCAGTTTTACCTTACAGGGGTTAACCTACGAGCAGTACTTC

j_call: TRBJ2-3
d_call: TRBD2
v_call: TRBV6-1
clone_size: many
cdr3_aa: CASRPAGNTDTQYF
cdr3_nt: TGTGCCAGCCGTCCAGCGGGAAACACAGATACGCAGTATTTT

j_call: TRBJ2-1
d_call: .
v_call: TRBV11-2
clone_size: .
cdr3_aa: CASSLGLLAVRNEQFF
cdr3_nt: TGTGCCAGCAGCTTAGGGTTGTTGGCAGTCCGTAATGAGCAGTTCTTC

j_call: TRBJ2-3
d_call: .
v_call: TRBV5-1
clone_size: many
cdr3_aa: CASSPLRDTQYF
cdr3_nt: TGCGCCAGCAGCCCGCTCCGAGATACGCAGTATTTT

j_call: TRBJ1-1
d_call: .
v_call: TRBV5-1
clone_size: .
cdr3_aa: CASSLGTTNTEAFF
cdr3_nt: TGCGCCAGCAGCCTCGGGACAACTAACACTGAAGCTTTCTTT

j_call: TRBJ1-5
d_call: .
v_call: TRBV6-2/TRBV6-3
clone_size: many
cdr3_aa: CASSYSSYQPQHF
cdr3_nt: TGTGCCAGCAGTTACTCGTCCTATCAGCCCCAGCATTTT